Reported below is one T cell receptor beta chain. This clone's antigen is unknown. Base quality data are lacking; no much larger clone is found one base away. The control cohort was approximately ten patients given myeloablative marrow transplants with methotrexate plus a calcineurin inhibitor, sampled 1 year after transplant. Peripheral blood and bone marrow mononuclear cells were isolated by Ficoll-Hypaque density centrifugation and cryopreserved. The data stem from a study of T cells after posttransplantation cyclophosphamide (dated by TCRdb to 2016 to 2017). With respect to the entire study: Using TRB sequencing, the study followed how the T cell repertoire rebuilt after myeloablative bone marrow transplantation with posttransplantation cyclophosphamide given as GVHD prophylaxis. Samples from under 40 PTCy-treated patients and 16 related bone marrow donors of those patients were subjected to antigen receptor sequencing. Blood from all 34 PTCy patients who had 1-year posttransplant specimens underwent TRB sequencing. Up to roughly 3 additional blood samples from 2 to 5.2 years after transplant were also TRB-sequenced in 3 patients, as was pretransplant blood from 4 patients. TRA and TRB clonality were tightly correlated in roughly ten samples, so subsequent TCR analyses focused on TRB only. Public TRB sequences were checked against a database of over 3,500 sequences associated with responses to pathogens, tumor antigens, self-antigens and alloantigens.

Trimming takes 4 bases off V and 2 bases off J; junction bases not matched to a gene: 4. Reading from cysteine to phenylalanine, the CDR3 counts 15 amino acids. The entry retains the CDR3 DNA only, 45 bases that are in frame from base 1. The germline V gene supplies CDR1 MRHNA and CDR2 SNTAGT. Broad study findings and their caveats: Across 45 patients, recipient CMV seropositivity and CMV reactivation were highly associated with TRB clonality; PTCy diversity was similar to CNI/methotrexate controls. At 1-2 months, donor-recipient similarity was low but rose over the first year, and the later blood repertoires were often dominated by donor CD8+ memory clones. The TRB repertoires of T cells infiltrating skin or GI tract showed only limited overlap with the TRB repertoires of T cells in blood.

TRB sequencing used genomic DNA with the immunoSEQ assay at survey resolution or the hsTCRB kit. The published analysis was carried out like this. Initial read processing used immunoSEQ software, and repertoire analyses used the LymphoSeq R package. Clonality was computed as 1 minus normalized Shannon entropy, and a Gini coefficient was also calculated for each TRB dataset. Phenotypes of unsorted samples were inferred by mapping TRB sequences from sorted subsets of the recipient or donor onto the same recipient's unsorted samples. As stored in TCRdb, this immuneACCESS dataset retains in-frame rearrangements with V and J assigned. A fraction of the clones does not appear; measured against another copy, unresolved V genes explain less than half of the discrepancy, and the remainder lacks a known reason. V, J and clone size derive from that table, while D and trimming were established from the DNA sequence. The table for this sample lists about 21,000 clones; roughly nine tenths of them were counted only once. The leading ten clones occupy roughly 2% of the sample.

Sequenced here: PBMCs, sampled about 360 days after allogeneic stem cell transplant with calcineurin inhibitor and methotrexate. The chain couples TRBV6-4 to TRBJ2-3; the junction holds 9 bases that match TRBD2. The TCR was taken from a female patient between 30 and 39 years old who received an allogeneic stem cell transplant from an unrelated donor, was CMV-positive, and had acute and chronic GVHD. Once a transplant has taken place, some T cells may be donor derived. The nucleotide sequence reads TGTGCCAGCAGTGTACGGACTAGCGTCACAGATACGCAGTATTTT. This is translated as CASSVRTSVTDTQYF.